Described below is a single T cell receptor beta chain sequence and its context. Methods used by the authors: Reference gene primer amplification yielded estimated nucleated cell counts. The assay was immunoSEQ multiplex PCR, and TCRdb's table has in-frame clones only and misses some. The DNA was the basis for D and trimming; V, J and clone size are from that table. The repertoire includes some 290,000 clones, approximately 91% of them detected once, and about 2.3% sits in the top ten. This sample stems from a study of blood T cell repertoires in COVID-19. Overall study: In each case, the material was cDNA or gDNA derived from T cells, B-cell-depleted T cells, or PBMCs.

Enrolled through a virtual design, the participants were between roughly 18 and 90 years of age and came from about two dozen US areas. Assignment of participants to cohorts was predicated upon participant-reported clinical history. The TCR originated in a woman aged 40 to 55 with acute COVID-19. The sample comprised PBMCs or T cells enriched from blood (not recorded which).

The CDR3 bases are TGTGCCAGCAGCACTGGTATGGGCGTCCAGTACTTC. Its protein product is CASSTGMGVQYF. The V call is TRBV5-4, the J call TRBJ2-5, with D hard to call. Trimming pared 4 bases from V and 10 bases from J, leaving 14 bases between. This CDR3 is 12 amino acids long. The germline gives CDR1 SGHNT, CDR2 YYREEE (reference sequence).